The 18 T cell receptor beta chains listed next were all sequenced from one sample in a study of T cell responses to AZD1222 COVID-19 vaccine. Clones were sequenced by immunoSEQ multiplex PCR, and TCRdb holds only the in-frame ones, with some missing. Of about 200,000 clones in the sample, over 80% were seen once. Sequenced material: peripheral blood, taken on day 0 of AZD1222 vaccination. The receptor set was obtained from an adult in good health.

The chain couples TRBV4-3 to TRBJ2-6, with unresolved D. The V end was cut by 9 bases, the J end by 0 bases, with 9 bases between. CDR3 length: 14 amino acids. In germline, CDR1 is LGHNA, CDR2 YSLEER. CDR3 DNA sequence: TGCGCCAGTAAAGACTCCTCTGGGGCCAACGTCCTGACTTTC. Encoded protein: CASKDSSGANVLTF.

The CDR3 DNA reads TGTGCCAGCAGCTTATTGTGGGGGCCAGCCGGGGAGCTGTTTTTT. Amino acids: CASSLLWGPAGELFF. The J gene is TRBJ2-2, the V gene TRBV7-7; weak D call: TRBD1 (6 bases). There are 15 residues in the CDR3. Germline lookup yields CDR1 SSHAT and CDR2 FNYEAQ (reference sequence). With 2 bases removed from V and 6 bases from J, the gap between germline ends came to 13 bases.

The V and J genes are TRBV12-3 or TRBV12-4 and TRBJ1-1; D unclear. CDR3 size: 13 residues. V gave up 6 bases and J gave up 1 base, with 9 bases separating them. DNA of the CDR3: TGTGCCAGCAGCCGGGAGTGGAACACTGAAGCTTTCTTT. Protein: CASSREWNTEAFF.

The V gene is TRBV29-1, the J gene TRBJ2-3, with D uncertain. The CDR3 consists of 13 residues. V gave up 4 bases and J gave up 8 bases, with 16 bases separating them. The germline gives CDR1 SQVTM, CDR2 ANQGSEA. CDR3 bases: TGCAGCGTTGCCCGGGCCGACCCTGGTACGCAGTATTTT. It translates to CSVARADPGTQYF.

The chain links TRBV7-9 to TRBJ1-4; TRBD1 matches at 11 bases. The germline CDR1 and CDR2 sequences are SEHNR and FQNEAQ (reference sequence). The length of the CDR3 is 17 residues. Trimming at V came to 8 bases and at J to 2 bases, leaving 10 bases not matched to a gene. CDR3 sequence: CASGPGQGVATNEKLFF. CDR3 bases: TGTGCCAGCGGACCGGGACAGGGGGTGGCGACTAATGAAAAACTGTTTTTT.

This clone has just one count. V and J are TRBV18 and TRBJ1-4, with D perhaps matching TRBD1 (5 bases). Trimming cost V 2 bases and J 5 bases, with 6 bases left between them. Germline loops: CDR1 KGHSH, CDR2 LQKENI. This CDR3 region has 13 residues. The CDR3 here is CASSPYRNEKLFF. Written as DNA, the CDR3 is TGTGCCAGCTCACCATACAGGAATGAAAAACTGTTTTTT.

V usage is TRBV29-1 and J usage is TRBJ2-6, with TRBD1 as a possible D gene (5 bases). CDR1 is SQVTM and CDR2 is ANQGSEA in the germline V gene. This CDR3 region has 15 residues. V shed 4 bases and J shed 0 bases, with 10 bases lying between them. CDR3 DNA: TGCAGCGTTGCCCAGACAGCCTCTGGGGCCAACGTCCTGACTTTC. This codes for CSVAQTASGANVLTF. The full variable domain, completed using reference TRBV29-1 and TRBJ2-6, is SAVISQKPSRDICQRGTSLTIQCQVDSQVTMMFWYRQQPGQSLTLIATANQGSEATYESGFVIDKFPISRPNLTFSTLTVSNMSPEDSSIYLCSVAQTASGANVLTFGAGSRLTVL.

The CDR3 sequence: CASSPSPGQSGELFF. The DNA for the CDR3 is TGTGCCAGCAGCCCCAGCCCGGGACAGTCCGGGGAGCTGTTTTTT. The chain carries TRBV7-6 and TRBJ2-2, with 7 bases fitting TRBD1. There are 15 residues in the CDR3. The trim removed 5 bases at V and 6 bases at J, leaving 9 bases unmatched. The germline CDR1 and CDR2 sequences are SGHVS and FNYEAQ.

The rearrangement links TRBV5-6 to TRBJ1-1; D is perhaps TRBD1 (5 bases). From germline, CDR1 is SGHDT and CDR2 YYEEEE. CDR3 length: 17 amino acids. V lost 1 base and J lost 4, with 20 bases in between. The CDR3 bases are TGTGCCAGCAGCTTGAGGGTAGGGACTCGCGGGGGCACTGAAGCTTTCTTT. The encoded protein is CASSLRVGTRGGTEAFF.

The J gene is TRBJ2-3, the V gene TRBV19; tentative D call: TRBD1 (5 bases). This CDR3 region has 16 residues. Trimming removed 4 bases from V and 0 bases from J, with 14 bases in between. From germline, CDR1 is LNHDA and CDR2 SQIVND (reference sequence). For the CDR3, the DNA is TGTGCCAGTAGTACCGCAAGGGGCGACAGCACAGATACGCAGTATTTT. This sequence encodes CASSTARGDSTDTQYF.

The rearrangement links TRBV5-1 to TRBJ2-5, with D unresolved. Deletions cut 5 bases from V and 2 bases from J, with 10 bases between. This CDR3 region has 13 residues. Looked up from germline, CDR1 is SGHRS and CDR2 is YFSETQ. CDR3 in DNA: TGCGCCAGCAGGGCAACGCCTCAAGAGACCCAGTACTTC. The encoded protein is CASRATPQETQYF.

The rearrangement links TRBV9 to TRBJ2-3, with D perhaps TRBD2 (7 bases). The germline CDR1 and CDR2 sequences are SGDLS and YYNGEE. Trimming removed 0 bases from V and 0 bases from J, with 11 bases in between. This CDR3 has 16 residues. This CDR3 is CASSVAGGTSTDTQYF. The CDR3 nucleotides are TGTGCCAGCAGCGTAGCGGGGGGCACTAGCACAGATACGCAGTATTTT.

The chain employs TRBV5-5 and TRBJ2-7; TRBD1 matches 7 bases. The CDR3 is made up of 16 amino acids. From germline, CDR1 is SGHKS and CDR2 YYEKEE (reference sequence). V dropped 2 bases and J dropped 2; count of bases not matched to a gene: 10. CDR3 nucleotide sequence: TGTGCCAGCAGCTTCCCCCGGGACAGCTTTACCTACGAGCAGTACTTC. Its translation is CASSFPRDSFTYEQYF. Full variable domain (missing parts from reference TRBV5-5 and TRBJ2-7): DAGVTQSPTHLIKTRGQQVTLRCSPISGHKSVSWYQQVLGQGPQFIFQYYEKEERGRGNFPDRFSARQFPNYSSELNVNALLLGDSALYLCASSFPRDSFTYEQYFGPGTRLTVT.

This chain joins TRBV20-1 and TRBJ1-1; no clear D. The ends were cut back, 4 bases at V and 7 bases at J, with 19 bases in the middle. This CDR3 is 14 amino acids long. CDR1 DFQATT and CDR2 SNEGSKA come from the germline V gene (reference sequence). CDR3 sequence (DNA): TGCAGTGCTACTGATTATGGAGGGAGAGGTGAAGCTTTCTTT. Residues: CSATDYGGRGEAFF.

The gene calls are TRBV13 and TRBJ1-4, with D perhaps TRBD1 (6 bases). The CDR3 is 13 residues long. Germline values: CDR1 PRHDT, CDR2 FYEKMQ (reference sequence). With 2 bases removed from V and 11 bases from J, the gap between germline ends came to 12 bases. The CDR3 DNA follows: TGTGCCAGCAGCTTAAGGGGGGAGAAGAAACTGTTTTTT. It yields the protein CASSLRGEKKLFF.

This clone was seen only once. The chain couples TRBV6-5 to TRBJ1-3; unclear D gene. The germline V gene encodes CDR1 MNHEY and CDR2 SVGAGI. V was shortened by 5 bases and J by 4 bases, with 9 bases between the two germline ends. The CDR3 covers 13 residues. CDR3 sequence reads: CASSPPGGNTIYF. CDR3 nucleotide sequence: TGTGCCAGCAGTCCCCCGGGGGGAAACACCATATATTTT.

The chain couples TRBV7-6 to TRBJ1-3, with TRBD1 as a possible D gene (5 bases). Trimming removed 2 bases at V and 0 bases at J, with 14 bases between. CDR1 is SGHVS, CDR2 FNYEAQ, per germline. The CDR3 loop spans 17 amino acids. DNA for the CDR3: TGTGCCAGCAGCTTATCTACAGGCCCCGGCTCTGGAAACACCATATATTTT. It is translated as CASSLSTGPGSGNTIYF. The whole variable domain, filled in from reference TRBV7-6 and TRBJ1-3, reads GAGVSQSPRYKVTKRGQDVALRCDPISGHVSLYWYRQALGQGPEFLTYFNYEAQQDKSGLPNDRFSAERPEGSISTLTIQRTEQRDSAMYRCASSLSTGPGSGNTIYFGEGSWLTVV.

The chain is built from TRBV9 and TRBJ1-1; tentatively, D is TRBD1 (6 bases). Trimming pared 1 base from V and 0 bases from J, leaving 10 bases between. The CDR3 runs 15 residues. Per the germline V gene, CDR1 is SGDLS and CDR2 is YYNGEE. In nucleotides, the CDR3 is TGTGCCAGCAGCGTACATGGACAGATGAACACTGAAGCTTTCTTT. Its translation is CASSVHGQMNTEAFF.